The rows below give T cell receptor beta chains drawn from one sample of a study of blood T cell repertoires in COVID-19. Measured with immunoSEQ multiplex PCR; TCRdb has only the in-frame clones, and not every one. The top ten hold over 4% of the sample, which has fewer than 400,000 clones, approximately 88% seen once. Sequencing used PBMCs or T cells enriched from blood (not recorded which). All receptors derive from a man aged 60 to 69 who had recovered from COVID-19. Each CDR3 is given with its conserved first and last residue. A D gene is named only where the DNA matches it firmly. Some rows mark clone size as missing; the rest say once, few, many or name a class of expanded clone.

v_call	clone_size	cdr3_length	d_call	j_call	cdr3_nt	cdr3_aa
TRBV5-1	-	15	TRBD1	TRBJ2-1	TGCGCCAGCAGCTCCTCGGACAGGTTTCGAAATGAGCAGTTCTTC	CASSSSDRFRNEQFF
TRBV24-1	-	15	-	TRBJ2-3	TGTGCCACCAGTGAACCCGGGACAACGAAAGATACGCAGTATTTT	CATSEPGTTKDTQYF
TRBV6-2/TRBV6-3	once	16	TRBD2	TRBJ2-7	TGTGCCAGCAGTCCAAGGACTAGCGGACAAACCTACGAGCAGTACTTC	CASSPRTSGQTYEQYF
TRBV7-2	once	14	-	TRBJ1-5	TGTGCCAGCAGCTTAGTACGCGGGAATCAGCCCCAGCATTTT	CASSLVRGNQPQHF
TRBV28	-	15	TRBD1	TRBJ1-1	TGTGCCAGCAGTTCCCCGGACAGGGGGAACACTGAAGCTTTCTTT	CASSSPDRGNTEAFF
TRBV25-1	-	13	TRBD1	TRBJ2-1	TGTGCCAGCTCGGGACAGGGTAGCAATGAGCAGTTCTTC	CASSGQGSNEQFF
TRBV30	-	15	TRBD1	TRBJ2-7	TGTGCCTGGAGTGTACAAGGGGGCCCCACCTGGGAGCAGTACTTC	CAWSVQGGPTWEQYF
TRBV10-1	-	13	-	TRBJ1-2	TGCGCCAGCAGTGAGTCTGCCACTTGGGGCTACACCTTC	CASSESATWGYTF
TRBV5-8	-	11	-	TRBJ2-7	TGTGCCAGCAGCCACTCCTACGAGCAGTACTTC	CASSHSYEQYF
TRBV10-2	-	15	TRBD2	TRBJ2-3	TGCGCCAGCAGTCGGGGGTTAGCGGGAACAGATACGCAGTATTTT	CASSRGLAGTDTQYF
TRBV7-2	-	15	-	TRBJ2-7	TGTGCCAGCAGCTTAGTCGGCGGAGGAACCTACGAGCAGTACTTC	CASSLVGGGTYEQYF
TRBV28	-	19	TRBD2	TRBJ2-3	TGTGCCAGCAGTTTCCTTACTAGCGGGAGGTCTACTAGCACAGATACGCAGTATTTT	CASSFLTSGRSTSTDTQYF
TRBV21-1	-	20	-	TRBJ2-7	-	CASSPRGVGTGTGIPYEQYF
TRBV2	-	15	TRBD1	TRBJ1-4	TGTGCCAGCAGTGAGAATTCAGGGGGCGATGAAAAACTGTTTTTT	CASSENSGGDEKLFF
TRBV6-5	-	14	TRBD2	TRBJ2-5	TGTGCCAGCGGCCTAGCGGGCGGCCAAGAGACCCAGTACTTC	CASGLAGGQETQYF
TRBV15	-	12	-	TRBJ1-2	TGTGCCACCAGCAGATATTTAGATGGCTACACCTTC	CATSRYLDGYTF
TRBV6-5	-	11	-	TRBJ1-1	TGTGCCACCACATTTAACACTGAAGCTTTCTTT	CATTFNTEAFF
TRBV5-1	-	13	-	TRBJ2-5	TGCGCCAGCAGCTTGCCGGGGAAAGAGACCCAGTACTTC	CASSLPGKETQYF
TRBV11-3	-	13	-	TRBJ2-7	TGTGCCAGCAGTTCAGTTGACTCCTACGAGCAGTACTTC	CASSSVDSYEQYF
TRBV11-2	-	11	-	TRBJ1-4	TGTGCCAGCAGCTCCCGTGAAAAACTGTTTTTT	CASSSREKLFF
TRBV19	few	12	TRBD1	TRBJ2-7	TGTGCCAGTAGTAGGACAGGGTACGAGCAGTACTTC	CASSRTGYEQYF
TRBV7-3	-	15	-	TRBJ2-3	TGTGCCAGCAGCTTAAAGACAGTTCGCACAGATACGCAGTATTTT	CASSLKTVRTDTQYF
TRBV19	once	17	TRBD2	TRBJ2-3	TGTGCCAGTAGTGCTTCTGATACTAGCGAATATACAGATACGCAGTATTTT	CASSASDTSEYTDTQYF